These 10 T cell receptor beta chains were all obtained from the same sample, sequenced in a study of shared clonotypes between healthy human individuals. This table comes from immunoSEQ multiplex PCR, and its TCRdb copy is limited to in-frame clones, with some not included. This sample carries over 300,000 clones, more than 75% of them seen once, and the ten largest clones take about 16%. Sequenced sample: memory CD8+ T cells sorted from blood. Subset here: CD45RO+ cells pooled with CCR7-negative TemRA cells. Receptors originate from a man between 18 and 29 years old in good health.

This clone is a singleton in its sample. The chain uses TRBV7-9 and TRBJ2-3; D gene ambiguous. Trimming took 4 bases from V and 2 from J, leaving 7 bases between them. Germline assignment: CDR1 SEHNR and CDR2 FQNEAQ (reference sequence). The CDR3 covers 13 residues. For the CDR3, the DNA is TGTGCCAGCAGCTCCCAACTCACAGATACGCAGTATTTT. It is translated as CASSSQLTDTQYF.

This clone was picked up one time. The chain uses TRBV6-6 and TRBJ2-7; D unresolved. The germline V gene has CDR1 MNHNY and CDR2 SVGAGI (reference sequence). The V and J ends lost 2 bases and 1 base respectively, with 6 bases between them. The CDR3 spans 13 residues. This chain's CDR3 is CASSYANSYEQYF. The CDR3, as DNA: TGTGCCAGCAGTTACGCGAATTCCTACGAGCAGTACTTC.

The rearrangement links TRBV5-1 to TRBJ1-2; TRBD1 agrees at 9 bases. V lost 4 bases, J lost 7 bases, and 14 bases stayed unmatched. Germline V gene lookup returns CDR1 SGHRS and CDR2 YFSETQ. The CDR3 has 16 amino acids. CDR3 in DNA: TGCGCCAGCAGCATACCTTCACAGGGGGCGGAAAGTGGCTACACCTTC. Protein: CASSIPSQGAESGYTF.

V is TRBV7-9 and J is TRBJ2-3; D not certain. This CDR3 contains 16 residues. Germline CDR1 and CDR2: SEHNR and FQNEAQ (reference sequence). Trimming took 3 bases from V and 2 from J, leaving 15 bases between them. The CDR3 DNA reads as TGTGCCAGCAGCTTTCTCTCTGGCGGCTACACAGATACGCAGTATTTT. Protein product: CASSFLSGGYTDTQYF.

The chain carries TRBV5-1 and TRBJ2-5, with 10 bases identical to TRBD2. With 1 base clipped from V and 1 base from J, the junction kept 4 bases outside the gene matches. CDR1 is SGHRS, CDR2 YFSETQ, per germline. This CDR3 is built from 16 residues. CDR3 coding DNA: TGCGCCAGCAGCTTGCTAGCGGGAGCGCTCCAAGAGACCCAGTACTTC. Its translation: CASSLLAGALQETQYF. The entire variable domain, with the rest obtained from reference TRBV5-1 and TRBJ2-5, is as follows: KAGVTQTPRYLIKTRGQQVTLSCSPISGHRSVSWYQQTPGQGLQFLFEYFSETQRNKGNFPGRFSGRQFSNSRSEMNVSTLELGDSALYLCASSLLAGALQETQYFGPGTRLLVL.

This clone was counted once. This chain connects TRBV4-1 to TRBJ2-1; D unresolved. There are 11 residues in the CDR3. Germline CDR1 is MGHRA and CDR2 is YSYEKL. The V and J ends lost 4 bases and 8 bases respectively, with 6 bases between them. The CDR3 protein is CASSRMDEQFF. Written as DNA, the CDR3 is TGCGCCAGCAGCCGGATGGATGAGCAGTTCTTC.

J is TRBJ2-5 and V is TRBV7-9; no reliable D call. CDR3 length equals 15 residues. Trimming pared 1 base from V and 0 bases from J, leaving 9 bases between. Germline CDR1 and CDR2: SEHNR and FQNEAQ (reference sequence). In DNA form, the CDR3 reads TGTGCCAGCAGCTTAGTCGTCGTACACCAAGAGACCCAGTACTTC. The encoded protein is CASSLVVVHQETQYF.

In its sample, this clone was seen once. This chain links TRBV27 with TRBJ1-1; D is ambiguous. CDR1 and CDR2 from the germline V gene are MNHEY and SMNVEV (reference sequence). The CDR3 has 14 amino acids. The V and J ends lost 2 bases and 1 base respectively, with 8 bases between them. CDR3 amino acids: CASSLTIQNTEAFF. CDR3 nucleotides: TGTGCCAGCAGTTTAACCATACAGAACACTGAAGCTTTCTTT.

The rearrangement joins TRBV28 to TRBJ2-2; 7 nucleotides align to TRBD1. CDR3 length: 15 amino acids. Germline CDR1 is MDHEN and CDR2 is SYDVKM. Trimming at V came to 5 bases and at J to 6 bases, leaving 9 bases not matched to a gene. CDR3: CASSLTGAWAGELFF. The CDR3 DNA reads as TGTGCCAGCAGTCTTACAGGGGCTTGGGCCGGGGAGCTGTTTTTT.

The V and J genes are TRBV11-2 and TRBJ1-6; 8 bases are shared with TRBD1. The germline V gene has CDR1 SGHAT and CDR2 FQNNGV. The CDR3 has 18 amino acids. V lost 5 bases, J lost 0 bases, and 9 bases stayed unmatched. The CDR3 region is CASSQPGTGSSYNSPLHF. Written as DNA, the CDR3 is TGTGCCAGCAGCCAACCCGGGACAGGCAGCTCCTATAATTCACCCCTCCACTTT.